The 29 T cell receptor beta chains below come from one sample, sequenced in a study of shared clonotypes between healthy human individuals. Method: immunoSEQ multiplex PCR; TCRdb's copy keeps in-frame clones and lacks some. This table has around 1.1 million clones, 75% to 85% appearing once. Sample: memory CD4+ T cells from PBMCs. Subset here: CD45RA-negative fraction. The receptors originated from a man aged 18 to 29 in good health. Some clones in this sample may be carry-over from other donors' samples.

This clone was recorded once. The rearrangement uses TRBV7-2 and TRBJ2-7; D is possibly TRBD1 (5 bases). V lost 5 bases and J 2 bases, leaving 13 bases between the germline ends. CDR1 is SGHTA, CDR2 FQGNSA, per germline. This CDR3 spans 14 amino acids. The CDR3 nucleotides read TGTGCCAGCAGCCGAGTGTCAGGGACCTACGAGCAGTACTTC. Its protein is CASSRVSGTYEQYF.

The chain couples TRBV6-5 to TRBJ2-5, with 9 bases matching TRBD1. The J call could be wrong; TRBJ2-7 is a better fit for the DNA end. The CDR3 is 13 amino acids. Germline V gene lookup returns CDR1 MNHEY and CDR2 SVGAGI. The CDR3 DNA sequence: TGTGCCAGCAGGGGACAGGGTCCCCACGAGCAGTACTTC. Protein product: CASRGQGPHEQYF.

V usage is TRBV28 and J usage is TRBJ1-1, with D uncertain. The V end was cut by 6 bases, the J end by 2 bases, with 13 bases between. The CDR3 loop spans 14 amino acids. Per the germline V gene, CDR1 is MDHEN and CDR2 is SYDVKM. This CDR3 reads CASSEILGNTEAFF. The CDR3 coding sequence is TGTGCCAGCAGCGAAATTTTAGGCAACACTGAAGCTTTCTTT.

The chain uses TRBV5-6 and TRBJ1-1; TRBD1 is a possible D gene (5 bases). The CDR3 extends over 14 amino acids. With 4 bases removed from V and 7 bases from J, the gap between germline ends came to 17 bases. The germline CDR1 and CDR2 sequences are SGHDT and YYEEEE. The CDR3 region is CASSMGLGLGEAFF. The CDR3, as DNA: TGTGCCAGCAGCATGGGGCTGGGGTTGGGTGAAGCTTTCTTT.

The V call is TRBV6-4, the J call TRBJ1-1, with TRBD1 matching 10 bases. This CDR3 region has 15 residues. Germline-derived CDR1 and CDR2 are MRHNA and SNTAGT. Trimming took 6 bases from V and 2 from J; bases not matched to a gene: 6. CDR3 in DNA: TGTGCCAGCAGCCCAGGGACAGGGGCAAACACTGAAGCTTTCTTT. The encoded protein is CASSPGTGANTEAFF.

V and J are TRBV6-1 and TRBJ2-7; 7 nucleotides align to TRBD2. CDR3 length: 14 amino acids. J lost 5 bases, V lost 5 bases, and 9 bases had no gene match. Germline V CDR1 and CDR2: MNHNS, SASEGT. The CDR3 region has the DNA TGTGCCAGCAGTAAAGGGACTACGCGAGACGAGCAGTACTTC. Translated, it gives CASSKGTTRDEQYF.

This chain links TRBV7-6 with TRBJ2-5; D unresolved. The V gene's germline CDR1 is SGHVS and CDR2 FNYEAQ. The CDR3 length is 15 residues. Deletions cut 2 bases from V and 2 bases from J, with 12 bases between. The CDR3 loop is CASSLTPHMQETQYF. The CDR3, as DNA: TGTGCCAGCAGCTTAACCCCCCATATGCAAGAGACCCAGTACTTC.

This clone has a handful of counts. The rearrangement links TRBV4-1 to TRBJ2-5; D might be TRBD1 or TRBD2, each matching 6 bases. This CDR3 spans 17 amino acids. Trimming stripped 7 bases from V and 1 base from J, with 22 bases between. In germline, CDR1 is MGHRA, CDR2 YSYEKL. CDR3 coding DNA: TGCGCCAGCACCCCCTCCGGGGGCGGGACCCCCCAAGAGACCCAGTACTTC. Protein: CASTPSGGGTPQETQYF.

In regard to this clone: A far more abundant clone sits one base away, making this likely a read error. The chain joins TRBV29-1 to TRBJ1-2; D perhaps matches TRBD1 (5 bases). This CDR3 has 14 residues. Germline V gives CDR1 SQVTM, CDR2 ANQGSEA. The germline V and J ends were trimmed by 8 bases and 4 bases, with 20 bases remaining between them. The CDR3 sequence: CSIPEQWGFYGYTF. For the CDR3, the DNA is TGCAGCATCCCCGAACAGTGGGGGTTCTATGGCTACACCTTC.

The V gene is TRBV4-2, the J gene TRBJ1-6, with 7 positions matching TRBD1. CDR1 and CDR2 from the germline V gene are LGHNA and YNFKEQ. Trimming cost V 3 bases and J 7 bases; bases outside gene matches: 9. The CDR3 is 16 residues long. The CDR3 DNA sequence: TGTGCCAGCAGCCAGGACTACGGACAGGAGAATTCACCCCTCCACTTT. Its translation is CASSQDYGQENSPLHF.

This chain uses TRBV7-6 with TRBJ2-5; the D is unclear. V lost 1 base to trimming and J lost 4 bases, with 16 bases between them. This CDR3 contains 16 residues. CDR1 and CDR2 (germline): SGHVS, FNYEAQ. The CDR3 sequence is CASSLVYPGWGETQYF. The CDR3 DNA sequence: TGTGCCAGCAGCTTAGTTTATCCCGGCTGGGGAGAGACCCAGTACTTC.

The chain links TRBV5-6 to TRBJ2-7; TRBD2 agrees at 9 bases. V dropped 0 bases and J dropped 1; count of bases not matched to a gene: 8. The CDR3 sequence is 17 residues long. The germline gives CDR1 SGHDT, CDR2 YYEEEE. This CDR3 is CASSLVRPGLASYEQYF. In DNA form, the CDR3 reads TGTGCCAGCAGCTTGGTACGGCCGGGACTAGCTTCCTACGAGCAGTACTTC.

CDR3 residues: CASSLLRGRGEQYF. CDR3 in DNA: TGTGCCAGCAGTTTGCTAAGGGGTCGGGGCGAGCAGTACTTC. The J gene is TRBJ2-7, the V gene TRBV28, with D perhaps given as TRBD1 or TRBD2 (5 bases each). Per the germline V gene, CDR1 is MDHEN and CDR2 is SYDVKM. The CDR3 sequence is 14 residues long. Between the trimmed V and J ends, which lost 3 bases and 6 bases, there was a span of 15 bases.

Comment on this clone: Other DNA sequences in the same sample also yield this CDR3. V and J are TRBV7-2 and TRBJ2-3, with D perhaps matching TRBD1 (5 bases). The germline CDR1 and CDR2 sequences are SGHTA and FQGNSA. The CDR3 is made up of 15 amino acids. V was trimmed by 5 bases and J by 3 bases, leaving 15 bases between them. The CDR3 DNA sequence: TGTGCCAGCAGCCTTACCCGACAGTCTACAGATACGCAGTATTTT. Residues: CASSLTRQSTDTQYF.

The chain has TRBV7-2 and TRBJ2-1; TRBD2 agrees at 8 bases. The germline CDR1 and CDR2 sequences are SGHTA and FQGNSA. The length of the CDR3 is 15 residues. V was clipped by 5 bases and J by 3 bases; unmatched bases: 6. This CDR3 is CASSRSGTSYNEQFF. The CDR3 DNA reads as TGTGCCAGCAGCCGGAGCGGGACTAGCTACAATGAGCAGTTCTTC.

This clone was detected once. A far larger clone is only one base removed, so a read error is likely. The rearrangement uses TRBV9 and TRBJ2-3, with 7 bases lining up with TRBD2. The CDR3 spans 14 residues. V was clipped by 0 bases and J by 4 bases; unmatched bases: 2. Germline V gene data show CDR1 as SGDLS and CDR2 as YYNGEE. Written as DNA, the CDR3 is TGTGCCAGCAGCGTAGGGCTAGCGGCAGATACGCAGTATTTT. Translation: CASSVGLAADTQYF.

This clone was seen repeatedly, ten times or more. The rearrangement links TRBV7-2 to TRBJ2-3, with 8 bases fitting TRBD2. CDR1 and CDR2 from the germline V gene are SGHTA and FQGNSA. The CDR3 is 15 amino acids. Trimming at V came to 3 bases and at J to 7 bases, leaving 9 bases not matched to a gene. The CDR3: CASSFAGTSSNTQYF. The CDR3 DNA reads TGTGCCAGCAGCTTCGCCGGGACTAGTTCTAATACGCAGTATTTT.

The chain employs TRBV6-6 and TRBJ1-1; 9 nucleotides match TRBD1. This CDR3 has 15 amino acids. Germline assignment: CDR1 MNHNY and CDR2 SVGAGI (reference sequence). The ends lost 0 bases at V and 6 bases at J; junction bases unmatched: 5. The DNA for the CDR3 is TGTGCCAGCAGTTACTCGGGACAGGGAGCATCTGAAGCTTTCTTT. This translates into CASSYSGQGASEAFF.

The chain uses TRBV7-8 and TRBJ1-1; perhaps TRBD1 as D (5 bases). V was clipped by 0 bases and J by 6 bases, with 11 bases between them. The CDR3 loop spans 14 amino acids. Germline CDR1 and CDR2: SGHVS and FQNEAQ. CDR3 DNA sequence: TGTGCCAGCAGCTTAGCGCTGACAGATGCTGAAGCTTTCTTT. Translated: CASSLALTDAEAFF.

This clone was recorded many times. CDR3 sequence: CASSLEGPNYGYTF. The CDR3 bases are TGTGCCAGCAGCTTAGAGGGGCCTAACTATGGCTACACCTTC. The chain recombines TRBV11-2 with TRBJ1-2; possibly TRBD1 for D (5 bases). Germline CDR1 is SGHAT and CDR2 is FQNNGV. The CDR3 runs to 14 residues. The V and J ends lost 0 bases and 0 bases respectively, with 5 bases between them. Full variable domain (remainder filled in from reference TRBV11-2 and TRBJ1-2): EAGVAQSPRYKIIEKRQSVAFWCNPISGHATLYWYQQILGQGPKLLIQFQNNGVVDDSQLPKDRFSAERLKGVDSTLKIQPAKLEDSAVYLCASSLEGPNYGYTFGSGTRLTVV.

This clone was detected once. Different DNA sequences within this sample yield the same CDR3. CDR3 protein: CASSSGTSDYNEQFF. CDR3 nucleotide sequence: TGCGCCAGCAGCTCCGGGACTAGCGACTACAATGAGCAGTTCTTC. The V gene is TRBV5-1, the J gene TRBJ2-1; 10 bases line up with TRBD2. Germline V gives CDR1 SGHRS, CDR2 YFSETQ. CDR3 length equals 15 residues. The trim removed 3 bases at V and 3 bases at J, leaving 3 bases unmatched.

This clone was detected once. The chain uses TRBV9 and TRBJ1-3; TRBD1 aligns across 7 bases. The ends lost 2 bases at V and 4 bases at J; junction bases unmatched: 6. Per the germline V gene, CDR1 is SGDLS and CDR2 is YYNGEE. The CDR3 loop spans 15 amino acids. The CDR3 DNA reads TGTGCCAGCAGCGTGGGCAGGGGGTACGGAAACACCATATATTTT. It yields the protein CASSVGRGYGNTIYF.

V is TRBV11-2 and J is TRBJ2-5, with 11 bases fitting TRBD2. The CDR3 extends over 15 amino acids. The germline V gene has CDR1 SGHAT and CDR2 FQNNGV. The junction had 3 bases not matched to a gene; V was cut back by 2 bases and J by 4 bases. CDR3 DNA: TGTGCCAGCAGCTTAACTAGCGGGAGAGGAGAGACCCAGTACTTC. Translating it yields CASSLTSGRGETQYF.

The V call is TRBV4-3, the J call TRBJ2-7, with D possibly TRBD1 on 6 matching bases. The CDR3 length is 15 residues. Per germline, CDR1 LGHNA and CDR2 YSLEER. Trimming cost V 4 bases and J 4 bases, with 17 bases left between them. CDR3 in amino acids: CASSLTTAGEYEQYF. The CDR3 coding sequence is TGCGCCAGCAGCCTCACAACGGCAGGGGAATACGAGCAGTACTTC.

CDR3 loop: CASRVDGRHFTGNTEAFF. CDR3 bases: TGTGCCAGCAGGGTTGACGGAAGGCATTTCACGGGGAACACTGAAGCTTTCTTT. The chain links TRBV2 to TRBJ1-1; D unclear. Germline lookup yields CDR1 SNHLY and CDR2 FYNNEI. The CDR3 totals 18 residues. V was cut by 6 bases and J by 1 base, with 24 bases left in between.

The DNA of the CDR3 is TGTGCCAGCAGCTTGGCGATTAGCGGGATAGGAGAGACCCAGTACTTC. Translated: CASSLAISGIGETQYF. The V gene is TRBV5-5, the J gene TRBJ2-5; TRBD2 aligns across 8 bases. Germline V gives CDR1 SGHKS, CDR2 YYEKEE (reference sequence). The CDR3 has 16 amino acids. V lost 0 bases to trimming and J lost 4 bases; unmatched junction nucleotides: 8.

CDR3 DNA: TGTGCCAGCAATGACCCCTCTGGGGCCAACGTCCTGACTTTC. Translating gives CASNDPSGANVLTF. The chain carries TRBV28 and TRBJ2-6; D is ambiguous. The CDR3 runs 14 residues. Trimming took off 7 bases at V and 0 bases at J, with 7 bases between the two ends. Germline CDR1 reads MDHEN; CDR2 reads SYDVKM.

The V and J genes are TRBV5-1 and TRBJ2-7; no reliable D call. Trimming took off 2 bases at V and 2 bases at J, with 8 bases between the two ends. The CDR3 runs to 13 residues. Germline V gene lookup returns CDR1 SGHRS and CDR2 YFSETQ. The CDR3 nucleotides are TGCGCCAGCAGCTTTAGCCCAGCCTACGAGCAGTACTTC. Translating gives CASSFSPAYEQYF.

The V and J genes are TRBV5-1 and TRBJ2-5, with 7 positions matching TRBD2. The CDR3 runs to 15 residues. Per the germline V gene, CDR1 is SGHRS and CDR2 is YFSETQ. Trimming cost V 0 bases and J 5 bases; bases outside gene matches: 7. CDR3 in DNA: TGCGCCAGCAGCTTGGTCCTAGCCGGGAGGGAGACCCAGTACTTC. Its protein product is CASSLVLAGRETQYF.